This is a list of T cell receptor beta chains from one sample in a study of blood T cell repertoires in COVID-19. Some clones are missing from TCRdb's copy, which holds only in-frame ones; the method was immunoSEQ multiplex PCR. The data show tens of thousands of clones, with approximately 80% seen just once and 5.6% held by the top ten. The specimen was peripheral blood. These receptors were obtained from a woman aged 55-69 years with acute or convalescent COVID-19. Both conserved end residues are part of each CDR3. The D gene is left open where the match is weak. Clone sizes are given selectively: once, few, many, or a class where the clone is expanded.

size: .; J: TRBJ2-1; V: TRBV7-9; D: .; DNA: TGTGCCAGCAGCAGCCAGGTTGGGGCGGGGGCTACGACCTACAATGAGCAGTTCTTC; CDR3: CASSSQVGAGATTYNEQFF
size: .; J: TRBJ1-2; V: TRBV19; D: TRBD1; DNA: TGTGCCAGTACCCTGGACAGGGGTAATGGCTACACCTTC; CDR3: CASTLDRGNGYTF
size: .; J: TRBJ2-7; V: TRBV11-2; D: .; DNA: TGTGCCAGCAGCTTAATCACAGGGTCCTCCCCTTACGAGCAGTACTTC; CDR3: CASSLITGSSPYEQYF
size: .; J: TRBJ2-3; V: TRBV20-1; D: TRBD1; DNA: TGCAGTGCTAGTCCGGCACGACAGGGGATCACAGATACGCAGTATTTT; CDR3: CSASPARQGITDTQYF
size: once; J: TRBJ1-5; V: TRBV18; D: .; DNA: TGTGCCAGCTCACCGGTCGGGGGTGGCAATCAGCCCCAGCATTTT; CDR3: CASSPVGGGNQPQHF
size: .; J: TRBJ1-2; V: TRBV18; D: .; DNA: TGTGCCAGCTCACCAAACAGGGTAGGGGATGGCTACACCTTC; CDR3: CASSPNRVGDGYTF
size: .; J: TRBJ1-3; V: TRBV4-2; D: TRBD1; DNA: TGTGCCAGCAGCCGCCTAGACAGGGTTTCTGGAAACACCATATATTTT; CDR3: CASSRLDRVSGNTIYF
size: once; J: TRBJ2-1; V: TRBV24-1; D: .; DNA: TGTGCCACCAGTGACCGACCCGCTTGGAGGGGCTACAATGAGCAGTTCTTC; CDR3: CATSDRPAWRGYNEQFF
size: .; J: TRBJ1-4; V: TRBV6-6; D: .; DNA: TGTGCCAGCAGTTACTCGGGAGCGAATGAAAAACTGTTTTTT; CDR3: CASSYSGANEKLFF
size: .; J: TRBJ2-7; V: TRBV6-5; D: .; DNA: TGTGCCAGCATGCATCCAGGGATCAACTACGAGCAGTACTTC; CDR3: CASMHPGINYEQYF
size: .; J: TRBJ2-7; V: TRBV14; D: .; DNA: TGTGCCAGCAGCCACCCGGGGGTAACCTCGAACGAGCAGTACTTC; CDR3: CASSHPGVTSNEQYF
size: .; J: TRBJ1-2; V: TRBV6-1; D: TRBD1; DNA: TGTGCCAGCAGTGCCCAGACAGGGGGAACGAACTATGGCTACACCTTC; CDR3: CASSAQTGGTNYGYTF
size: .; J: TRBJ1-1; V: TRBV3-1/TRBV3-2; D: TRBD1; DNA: TGTGCCAGCACCAACGTAGGGGGCAACACTGAAGCTTTCTTT; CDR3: CASTNVGGNTEAFF
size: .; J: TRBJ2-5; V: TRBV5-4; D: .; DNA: TGTGCCAGCAGCTTGGAAGGGGTCCAGACCCAGTACTTC; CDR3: CASSLEGVQTQYF
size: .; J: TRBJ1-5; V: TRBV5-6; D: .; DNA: TGTGCCAGCAGGGAACAGGGTAGCAATCAGCCCCAGCATTTT; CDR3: CASREQGSNQPQHF
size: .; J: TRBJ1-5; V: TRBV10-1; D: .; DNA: TGCGCCAGCAGTGAGAGGGGGGGTCAGCCCCAGCATTTT; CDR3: CASSERGGQPQHF
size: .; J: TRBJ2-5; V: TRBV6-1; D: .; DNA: TGTGCCAGCAGTGAGACGTTGGGCGTCAAATTGACCCAGTACTTC; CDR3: CASSETLGVKLTQYF
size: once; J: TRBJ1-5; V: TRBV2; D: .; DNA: TGTGCCAGCAACAGACGGGATAGCAATCAGCCCCAGCATTTT; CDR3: CASNRRDSNQPQHF
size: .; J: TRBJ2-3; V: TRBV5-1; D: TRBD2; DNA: TGCGCCAGCAGTAGCGGGGGGGCGGGCACAGATACGCAGTATTTT; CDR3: CASSSGGAGTDTQYF
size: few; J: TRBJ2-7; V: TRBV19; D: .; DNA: TGTGCCAGTAGTACCAGAGGGGAGCAGTACTTC; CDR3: CASSTRGEQYF
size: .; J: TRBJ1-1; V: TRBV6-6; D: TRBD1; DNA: TGTGCCAGCAGTTCCCCGACAGGGGAGGCTTTCTTT; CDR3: CASSSPTGEAFF
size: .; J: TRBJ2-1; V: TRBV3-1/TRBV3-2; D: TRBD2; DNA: TGTGCCAGCAGCCTCATCCCCCCGGGACTAGCGGGGGAGCCCTACAATGAGCAGTTCTTC; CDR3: CASSLIPPGLAGEPYNEQFF
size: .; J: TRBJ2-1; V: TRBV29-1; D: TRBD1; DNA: TGCAGCGTTGATTTGTGGGACAGCAATGAGCAGTTCTTC; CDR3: CSVDLWDSNEQFF
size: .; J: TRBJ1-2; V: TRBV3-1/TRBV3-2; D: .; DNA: TGTGCCAGCAGCCAAGATTCACAAGCTAACTATGGCTACACCTTC; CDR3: CASSQDSQANYGYTF
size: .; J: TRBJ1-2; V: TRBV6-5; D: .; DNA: TGTGCCAGCAGGCCCCAGGGGCCCTTCATATATGGCTACACCTTC; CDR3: CASRPQGPFIYGYTF
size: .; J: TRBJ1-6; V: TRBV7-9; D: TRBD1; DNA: TGTGCCAGCAGCTTTAGTACAGGGGGTATTGGTGGTTCACCCCTCCACTTT; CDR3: CASSFSTGGIGGSPLHF
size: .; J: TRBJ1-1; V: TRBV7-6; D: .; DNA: TGTGCCAGCAGCTTAGGTCGGGGTCTCATGAACACTGAAGCTTTCTTT; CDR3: CASSLGRGLMNTEAFF
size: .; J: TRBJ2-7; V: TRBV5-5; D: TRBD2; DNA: TGTGCCAGCAGCTTGGGGGCCCTGACTAGCGGCTCCTACGAGCAGTACTTC; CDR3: CASSLGALTSGSYEQYF
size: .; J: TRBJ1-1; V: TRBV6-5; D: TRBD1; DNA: TGTGCCAGCAGACCACAGGGGGCAAACACTGAAGCTTTCTTT; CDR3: CASRPQGANTEAFF
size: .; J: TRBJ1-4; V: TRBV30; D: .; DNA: TGTGCCTGGAGCAAAGGGAGTAACAATGAAAAACTGTTTTTT; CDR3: CAWSKGSNNEKLFF
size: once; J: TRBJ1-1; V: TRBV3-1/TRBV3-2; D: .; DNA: TGTGCCAGCAGCCAAGTAAACACTGAAGCTTTCTTT; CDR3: CASSQVNTEAFF
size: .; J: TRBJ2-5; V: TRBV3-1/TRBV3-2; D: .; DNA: TGTGCCAGCAGCCGTCTTATGACAGCGTTATTGGGGGAGACCCAGTACTTC; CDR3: CASSRLMTALLGETQYF
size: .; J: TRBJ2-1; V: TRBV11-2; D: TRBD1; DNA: TGTGCCAGCAGCTGGGACAGGGAGTCCTACAATGAGCAGTTCTTC; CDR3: CASSWDRESYNEQFF
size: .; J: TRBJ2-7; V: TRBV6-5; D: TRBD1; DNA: TGTGCCAGCATCGAAAGAGGGACAGGCCTACGCGAGCAGTACTTC; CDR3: CASIERGTGLREQYF
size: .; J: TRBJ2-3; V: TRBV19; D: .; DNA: TGTGCCAGTAGTCTGGGGGGTTACACAGATACGCAGTATTTT; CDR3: CASSLGGYTDTQYF
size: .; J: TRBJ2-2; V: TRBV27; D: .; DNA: TGTGCCAGCAGTCTGGGACACGGTTGGGGCGGGGAGCTGTTTTTT; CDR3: CASSLGHGWGGELFF
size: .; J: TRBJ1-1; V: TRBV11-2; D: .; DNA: TGTGCCAGCAGCGCCCGGACTGTGGGAACTGAAGCTTTCTTT; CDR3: CASSARTVGTEAFF
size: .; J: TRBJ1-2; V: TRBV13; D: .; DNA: TGTGCCAGCAGCTTTTCTATTGTTCGGGCCAGGAGGAACTATGGCTACACCTTC; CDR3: CASSFSIVRARRNYGYTF
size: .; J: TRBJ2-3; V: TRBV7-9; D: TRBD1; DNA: TGTGCCAGCAGCTTGTACAGGGGGCCGGCGACAGATACGCAGTATTTT; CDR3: CASSLYRGPATDTQYF
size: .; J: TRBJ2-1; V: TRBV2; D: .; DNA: TGTGCCAGCAGTGAAGCGCGGGGACCCCCTCAACAGTTCTTC; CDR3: CASSEARGPPQQFF
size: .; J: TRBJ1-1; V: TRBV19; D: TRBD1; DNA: TGTGCCAGTCACCAGGGGGGCGGGACTGAAGCTTTCTTT; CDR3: CASHQGGGTEAFF
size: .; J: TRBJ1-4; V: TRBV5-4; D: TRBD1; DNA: TGTGCCAGCAGCCAACAGGGGGCTGGAGGCGAAAAACTGTTTTTT; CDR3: CASSQQGAGGEKLFF
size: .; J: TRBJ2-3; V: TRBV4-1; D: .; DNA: TGCGCCAGCAGCCAAGGAAGGGGCCCGCGGGATACGCAGTATTTT; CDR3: CASSQGRGPRDTQYF
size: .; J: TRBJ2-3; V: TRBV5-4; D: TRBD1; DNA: TGTGCCAGCAGCTTACGACAGGGAAAAGATACGCAGTATTTT; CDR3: CASSLRQGKDTQYF
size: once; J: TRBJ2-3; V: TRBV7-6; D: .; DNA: TGTGCCAGCAGTTACACCGGGGCTAGCGTCACAGATACGCAGTATTTT; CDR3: CASSYTGASVTDTQYF
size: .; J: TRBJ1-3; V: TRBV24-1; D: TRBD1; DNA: TGTGCCACCAGTGACCCCCGGGACAGGGGAAACACCATATATTTT; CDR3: CATSDPRDRGNTIYF
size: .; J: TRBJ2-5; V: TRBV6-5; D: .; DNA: TGTGCCAGCAGAGATCAGGCCAGGGAAGAGACCCAGTACTTC; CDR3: CASRDQAREETQYF
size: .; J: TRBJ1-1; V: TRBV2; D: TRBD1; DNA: TGTGCCAGCACCCAGTTCCTGACAGGGGGCCCTGAAGCTTTCTTT; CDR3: CASTQFLTGGPEAFF
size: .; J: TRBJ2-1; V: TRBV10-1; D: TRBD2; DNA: TGCGCCAGCAGTGGGGGAGGTGGCGGGGGGTACAATGAGCAGTTCTTC; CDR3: CASSGGGGGGYNEQFF
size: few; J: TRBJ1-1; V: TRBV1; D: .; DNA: TGCACCAGCAGCTCCCGGCTGGTCGACAGGGGAGCTGAAGCTTTCTTT; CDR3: CTSSSRLVDRGAEAFF
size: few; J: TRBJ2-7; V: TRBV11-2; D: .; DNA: TGTGCCAGCACCCCTCTCACCTTGAGCTCCTACGAGCAGTACTTC; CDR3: CASTPLTLSSYEQYF